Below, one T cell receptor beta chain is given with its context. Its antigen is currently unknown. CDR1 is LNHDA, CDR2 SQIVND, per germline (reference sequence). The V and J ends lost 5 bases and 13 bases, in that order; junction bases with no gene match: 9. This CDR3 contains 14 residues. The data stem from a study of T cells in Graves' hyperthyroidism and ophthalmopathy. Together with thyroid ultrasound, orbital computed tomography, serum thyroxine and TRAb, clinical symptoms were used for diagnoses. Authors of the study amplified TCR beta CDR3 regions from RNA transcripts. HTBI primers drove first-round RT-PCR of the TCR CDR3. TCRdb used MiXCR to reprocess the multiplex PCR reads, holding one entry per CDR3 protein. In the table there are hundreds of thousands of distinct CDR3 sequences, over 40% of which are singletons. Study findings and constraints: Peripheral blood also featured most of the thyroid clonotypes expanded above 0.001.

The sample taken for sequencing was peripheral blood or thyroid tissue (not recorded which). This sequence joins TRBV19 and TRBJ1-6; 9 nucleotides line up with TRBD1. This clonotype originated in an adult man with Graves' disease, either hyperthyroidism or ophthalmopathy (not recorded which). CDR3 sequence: CASSAGQGNQPLHF. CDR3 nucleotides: TGTGCCAGTAGTGCGGGACAGGGCAATCAGCCCCTCCACTTT.